The rows below give T cell receptor beta chains drawn from one sample of a study of response to subunit inactivated influenza vaccine. Each CDR3 protein is one row after TCRdb ran MiXCR on the RT-PCR reads. Among more than 500,000 distinct CDR3 sequences listed, around 11% were seen once. The same sample was also studied in work on T cells expressing NK-cell markers.

This specimen consisted of PBMCs from blood, obtained on the day of vaccination. The receptors were gathered from a man aged 45 to 65 who received an inactivated influenza vaccine. The CDR3 runs from the conserved cysteine through the conserved F or W. D genes are given only for firm matches. Clone size, where shown, is once, few, many, or a class for clones that have expanded.

D	V	size	J	DNA	CDR3
-	TRBV12-3/TRBV12-4	few	TRBJ2-5	TGTGCCAGCAGCCCGGACCAACGCCGGGCGGCCCAGTACTTC	CASSPDQRRAAQYF
TRBD2	TRBV28	-	TRBJ2-7	TGTGCCAGCAGTTTCATCGGACTAGCCGCTTCCTACGAGCAGTACTTC	CASSFIGLAASYEQYF
TRBD1	TRBV29-1	few	TRBJ2-7	TGCAGCGTATGGGACAGCTCCTACGAGCAGTACTTC	CSVWDSSYEQYF
-	TRBV15	few	TRBJ2-1	TGTGCCACCAGCAGAGAGAGCGGAAATGAGCAGTTCTTC	CATSRESGNEQFF
-	TRBV11-1	few	TRBJ2-2	TGTGCCAGCAGCTTACCTGTGGGCAGGGAACGAAACACCGGGGAGCTGTTTTTT	CASSLPVGRERNTGELFF
-	TRBV7-9	-	TRBJ2-3	TGTGCCAGCAGCCCTAGGACCGACTCAGATACGCAGTATTTT	CASSPRTDSDTQYF
TRBD2	TRBV10-3	few	TRBJ2-2	TGTGCCACAAATCCAGCGGGAGGGACCGGGGAGCTGTTTTTT	CATNPAGGTGELFF
TRBD1	TRBV10-2	-	TRBJ1-4	TGCGCCAGCAGACCGGGACAGAGGAATGAAAAACTGTTTTTT	CASRPGQRNEKLFF
-	TRBV29-1	-	TRBJ2-3	TGCAGCGTTGCGGGAAAGGGCGAGGGTACGCAGTATTTT	CSVAGKGEGTQYF
TRBD2	TRBV7-2	few	TRBJ2-3	TGTGCCAGCAGCATAACTAGCGGCCTAAGCACAGATACGCAGTATTTT	CASSITSGLSTDTQYF
-	TRBV4-3	many	TRBJ1-6	TGCGCCAGCAGCCAATCACACTCCTATAATTCACCCCTCCACTTT	CASSQSHSYNSPLHF
TRBD1	TRBV12-3/TRBV12-4	few	TRBJ2-7	TGTGCCAGCAGGACGACAGGGGCCAGCTCCTACGAGCAGTACTTC	CASRTTGASSYEQYF
-	TRBV9	-	TRBJ2-7	TGTGCCAGCAGCGTAACAGCGGTCACCTCCTACGAGCAGTACTTC	CASSVTAVTSYEQYF
TRBD1	TRBV20-1	few	TRBJ2-7	TGCAGTGCTAGGCCCGGGACAGGGACCTACGAGCAGTACTTC	CSARPGTGTYEQYF
TRBD2	TRBV6-1	-	TRBJ2-7	TGTGCCAGCAGCCCGACGGGGGGGCGCGTCCACGAGCAGTACTTC	CASSPTGGRVHEQYF
-	TRBV20-1	-	TRBJ1-6	TGCAGTGCTAGACAGCCGGGGGGATCACCCCTCCACTTT	CSARQPGGSPLHF
-	TRBV5-1	few	TRBJ2-5	TGCGCCAGCAGCGAGCCAGCCGGGGGGACCCAGTACTTC	CASSEPAGGTQYF
TRBD1	TRBV7-8	few	TRBJ1-5	TGTGCCAGCAGCCCACAGGGGACTCAGCCCCAGCATTTT	CASSPQGTQPQHF
-	TRBV4-3	many	TRBJ1-1	TGCGCCAGCAGCCCCCGGAGCGGCAGGCTAGACACTGAAGCTTTCTTT	CASSPRSGRLDTEAFF
TRBD1	TRBV5-6	-	TRBJ1-5	TGTGCCAGCAGCCGACAGGGGATAAGCAATCAGCCCCAGCATTTT	CASSRQGISNQPQHF
TRBD1	TRBV4-2	-	TRBJ2-2	TGTGCCAGCAGCCCAGAAACGGGACAGGGGAACACCGGGGAGCTGTTTTTT	CASSPETGQGNTGELFF
TRBD1	TRBV29-1	-	TRBJ2-7	TGCAGCGTTCTCGGGTGGGGACAGGGGGTTAACGAGCAGTACTTC	CSVLGWGQGVNEQYF
TRBD1	TRBV7-9	many	TRBJ1-1	TGTGCCAGCAGCTCCAGGGGGACACTGAACACTGAAGCTTTCTTT	CASSSRGTLNTEAFF
-	TRBV5-6	many	TRBJ1-2	TGTGCCAGCAGCTCCCGGGACCGCTATGGCTACACCTTC	CASSSRDRYGYTF
TRBD2	TRBV7-3	many	TRBJ2-1	TGTGCCAGCAGCTCCCCGGGACTAAAGAATGAGCAGTTCTTC	CASSSPGLKNEQFF
-	TRBV20-1	-	TRBJ1-1	TGCAGTCCCACGCAGGGTCTCACTGAAGCTTTCTTT	CSPTQGLTEAFF
-	TRBV12-3/TRBV12-4	-	TRBJ1-4	TGTGCCAGCAGTTTAGATTATAAACTGTTTTTT	CASSLDYKLFF
-	TRBV11-2	-	TRBJ2-1	TGTGCCAGCAGCTCCGATATAGCGCCAAGCTCCTACAATGAGCAGTTCTTC	CASSSDIAPSSYNEQFF
-	TRBV7-6	-	TRBJ2-3	TGTGCCAGCAGCTTAGGGCCCCAGGGCGGGGACTCCCTGGATACGCAGTATTTT	CASSLGPQGGDSLDTQYF
-	TRBV19	-	TRBJ2-6	TGTGCCAGTAGTACCCAAACAGGAACCCGCACCTTCTCTGGGGCCAACGTCCTGACTTTC	CASSTQTGTRTFSGANVLTF
-	TRBV10-1	few	TRBJ1-2	TGCGCCAGCAGTGATTGGTCCAGGGACACCTTC	CASSDWSRDTF
TRBD2	TRBV20-1	-	TRBJ2-7	TGCAGTGCAAATCGACTAGCGGGAAAGTACGAGCAGTACTTC	CSANRLAGKYEQYF
-	TRBV7-9	-	TRBJ2-7	TGTGCCAGCAGCTCCGCGGGACAGCGCTACGAGCAGTACTTC	CASSSAGQRYEQYF